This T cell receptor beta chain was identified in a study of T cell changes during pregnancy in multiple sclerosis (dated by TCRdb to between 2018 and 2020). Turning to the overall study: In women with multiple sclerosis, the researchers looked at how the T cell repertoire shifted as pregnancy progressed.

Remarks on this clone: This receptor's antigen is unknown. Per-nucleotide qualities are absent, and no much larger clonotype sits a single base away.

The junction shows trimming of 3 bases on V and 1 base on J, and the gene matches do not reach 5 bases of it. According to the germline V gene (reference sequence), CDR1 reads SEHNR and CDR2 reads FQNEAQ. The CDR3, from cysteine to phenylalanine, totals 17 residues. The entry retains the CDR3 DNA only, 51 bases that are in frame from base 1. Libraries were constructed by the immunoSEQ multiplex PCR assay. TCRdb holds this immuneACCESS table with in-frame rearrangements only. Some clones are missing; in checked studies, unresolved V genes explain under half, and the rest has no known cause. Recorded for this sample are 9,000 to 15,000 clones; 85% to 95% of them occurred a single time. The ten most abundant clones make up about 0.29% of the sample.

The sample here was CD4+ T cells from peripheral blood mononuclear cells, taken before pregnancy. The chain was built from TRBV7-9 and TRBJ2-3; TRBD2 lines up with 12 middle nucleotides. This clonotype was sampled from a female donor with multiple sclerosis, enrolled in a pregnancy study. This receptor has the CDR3 CASSFSSGGVGTDTQYF. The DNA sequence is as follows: TGTGCCAGCAGCTTTTCTAGCGGGGGGGTGGGCACAGATACGCAGTATTTT.